What follows are 5 T cell receptor beta chains derived from one specimen sequenced in a study of cytomegalovirus exposure and HLA in healthy donors (dated by TCRdb to the late 2010s). The protocol used for the library was the immunoSEQ multiplex PCR assay. For the multiplex PCR, a mixture combining 60 forward primers for TCR Vbeta segments and 13 reverse primers for TCR Jbeta segments was used. This immuneACCESS table, as held by TCRdb, lists in-frame sequences with V and J called but not all clones. Of the missing ones, under half trace to an unresolved V gene in checked studies; the others have no known cause. The sample data list about 270,000 clones, and roughly 88% of these were observed just once. The top ten clones comprise 3.5% to 4% of the sample. The material sequenced was PBMCs. The receptor set was obtained from a middle-aged man in good health and CMV-seropositive.

The chain recombines TRBV27 with TRBJ2-3; TRBD2 matches 12 bases. This CDR3 is built from 16 residues. Germline assignment: CDR1 MNHEY and CDR2 SMNVEV (reference sequence). V lost 8 bases and J lost 4; bases outside the gene matches: 10. The DNA for the CDR3 is TGTGCCAGCCAAAGCGGGCTAGCGGGAGGGTCAGATACGCAGTATTTT. Translated: CASQSGLAGGSDTQYF.

The J gene is TRBJ1-1, the V gene TRBV13; 8 nucleotides match TRBD1. This CDR3 comprises 16 residues. Germline lookup yields CDR1 PRHDT and CDR2 FYEKMQ (reference sequence). J lost 0 bases, V lost 4 bases, and 7 bases had no gene match. The CDR3 loop is CASSYGTGRMNTEAFF. The DNA of the CDR3 is TGTGCCAGCAGCTACGGGACAGGACGGATGAACACTGAAGCTTTCTTT.

A few counts support this clone. The chain is built from TRBV7-9 and TRBJ1-1, with 8 bases lining up with TRBD1. V trimming: 2 bases; J trimming: 7 bases; junction bases outside the gene matches: 6. This CDR3 has 14 residues. Germline V lookup: CDR1 SEHNR, CDR2 FQNEAQ (reference sequence). In DNA form, the CDR3 reads TGTGCCAGCAGCTTAAGGGACAGGATCGGTGAAGCTTTCTTT. It is translated as CASSLRDRIGEAFF.

The chain combines TRBV7-8 with TRBJ2-5; maybe TRBD1 (5 bases). CDR3 length: 16 residues. Looked up from germline, CDR1 is SGHVS and CDR2 is FQNEAQ. Deletions cut 0 bases from V and 1 base from J, with 12 bases between. CDR3 protein: CASSLATQGVQETQYF. Here the CDR3 DNA reads TGTGCCAGCAGCTTAGCTACGCAGGGCGTCCAAGAGACCCAGTACTTC.

V is TRBV19 and J is TRBJ2-3, with D perhaps TRBD2 (5 bases). This CDR3 has 16 amino acids. V dropped 4 bases and J dropped 0 bases, with 14 bases sitting between them. Germline V gene lookup returns CDR1 LNHDA and CDR2 SQIVND (reference sequence). The CDR3 nucleotides are TGTGCCAGTAGTACCTTAGCGAGACCTAGCACAGATACGCAGTATTTT. It yields the protein CASSTLARPSTDTQYF.